Listed below are T cell receptor beta chains from one sample, sequenced in a study of shared clonotypes between healthy human individuals. Assay: immunoSEQ multiplex PCR; the TCRdb copy retains only in-frame clones and omits some. The sample lists approximately 1.1 million clones, approximately 80% occurring once. Sequenced material: memory CD4+ T cells from PBMCs. All receptors derive from a man aged 18 to 30 in good health. Some clones in this sample may be carry-over from other donors' samples. The CDR3 runs from the conserved cysteine through the conserved F or W.

v_call cdr3_length cdr3_aa
TRBV5-6 16 CASSLGLGPMNTEAFF
TRBV18 15 CASSSQTVGTAEAFF
TRBV7-9 15 CASSTYRGGPVEKGF
TRBV6-5 12 CASWRGEGVLTF
TRBV5-1 15 CASSFGSATNEKLFF
TRBV7-9 15 CASSPRSVSTDTQYF
TRBV5-1 14 CASRLSGLYNEQFF
TRBV11-2 10 CASSLETQYF
TRBV6-5 11 CASSYGGSYTF
TRBV27 15 CASSLWAGPYYEQYF
TRBV20-1 11 CSARDTYEQYF
TRBV11-2 17 CASSLSSVFRSGNTIYF
TRBV5-1 16 CASSRSKPGQQETQYF
TRBV29-1 14 CSVEVWAGNTEAFF
TRBV30 12 CAWSVPGREQFF
TRBV20-1 10 CSADGPVAFF
TRBV28 14 CASSFSADPQPQHF
TRBV5-1 14 CASRIQGGAAEAFF
TRBV7-3 15 CASSPKGGSYNEQFF
TRBV6-1 14 CASSDGQGRRGYTF
TRBV7-3 16 CASSRGSGTGTDTQYF
TRBV5-1 15 CASSTRTGLTGELFF
TRBV4-2 18 CASSQVLLAGGSVGTQYF
TRBV28 15 CASMAEYALNEKLFF
TRBV5-4 16 CASSPSGRADTGELFF
TRBV5-1 16 CASSLDGGRGRYEQYF
TRBV9 17 CASSVGTSGRGDNEQFF
TRBV15 17 CATSRDPGGAHTDTQYF
TRBV10-3 15 CAISEGQGSNGELFF